This TCR beta chain originates from a study of identical twins. Whole-study results and caveats: The models gave estimates that fell short of the out-of-frame TCR alpha sharing seen in monozygotic twins.

Via MiXCR, TCRdb re-called the 5' RACE reads, giving one row per CDR3 protein. The repertoire consists of around 100,000 distinct CDR3 sequences, with just under 6% occurring once and the leading ten covering approximately 12%. In its sample, this clonotype was seen many times. Its antigen is as yet unknown. The CDR3 spans 13 residues. Germline V gene data show CDR1 as LGHNT and CDR2 as FRNRAP. J was trimmed by 4 bases and V by 5 bases; bases with no gene match: 4. The sequence derives from a woman aged 50 to 65 in good health. This chain links TRBV12-5 with TRBJ1-1; 7 nucleotides align to TRBD1. Sequenced: memory T cells sorted from blood. The DNA for the CDR3 is TGTGCTAGTGGTACCGAGGGGGCCACTGAAGCTTTCTTT. It specifies CASGTEGATEAFF.